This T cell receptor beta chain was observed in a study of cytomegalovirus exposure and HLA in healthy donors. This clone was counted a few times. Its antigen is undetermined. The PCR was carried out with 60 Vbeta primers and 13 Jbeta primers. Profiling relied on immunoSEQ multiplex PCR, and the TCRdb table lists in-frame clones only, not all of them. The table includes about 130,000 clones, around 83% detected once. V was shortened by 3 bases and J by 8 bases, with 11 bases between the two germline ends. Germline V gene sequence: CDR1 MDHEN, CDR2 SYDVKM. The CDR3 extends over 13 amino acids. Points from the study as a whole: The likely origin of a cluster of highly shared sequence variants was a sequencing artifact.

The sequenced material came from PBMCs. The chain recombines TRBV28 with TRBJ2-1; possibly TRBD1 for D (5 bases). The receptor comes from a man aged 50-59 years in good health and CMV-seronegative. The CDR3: CASSLKPTDEQFF. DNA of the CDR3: TGTGCCAGCAGTTTGAAACCGACAGATGAGCAGTTCTTC.